Presented here are 19 T cell receptor beta chains from one specimen sequenced in a study of Tregs in tolerant kidney transplant recipients. Data came from immunoSEQ multiplex PCR; TCRdb stores just in-frame clones and leaves some out. The profile covers tens of thousands of clones, with 85% to 90% appearing a single time and approximately 0.4% taken by the ten largest. The sample was CD4+ T cells from blood, taken before the transplant. The receptors originated from a human donor who received a combined kidney and bone marrow transplant.

The V call is TRBV2, the J call TRBJ2-1; D possibly corresponds to TRBD2 (6 bases). CDR3 length equals 14 residues. Trimming took off 7 bases at V and 2 bases at J, with 12 bases between the two ends. CDR1 SNHLY and CDR2 FYNNEI come from the germline V gene. This chain's CDR3 is CASTIAGPYNEQFF. Here the CDR3 DNA reads TGTGCCAGCACAATTGCGGGACCCTACAATGAGCAGTTCTTC.

The CDR3 DNA sequence: TGCGCCAGCAGACCTAATCAGGGGGTCTTAGAAAAACTGTTTTTT. Translating it yields CASRPNQGVLEKLFF. V gene TRBV4-1 combines with J gene TRBJ1-4; the match to TRBD1 covers 7 bases. Germline V gives CDR1 MGHRA, CDR2 YSYEKL. With V trimmed by 6 bases and J by 8 bases, 12 bases remained unmatched. This CDR3 contains 15 residues.

The rearrangement links TRBV29-1 to TRBJ1-1, with 9 bases identical to TRBD1. This CDR3 has 13 residues. The J segment lost 5 bases and the V segment lost 6 bases, leaving 7 bases of the junction unmatched. Germline V gene sequence: CDR1 SQVTM, CDR2 ANQGSEA. DNA of the CDR3: TGCAGCGTCGGACAGGGGACCGGGACTGAAGCTTTCTTT. This translates into CSVGQGTGTEAFF.

This sequence joins TRBV28 and TRBJ2-1; possible D gene TRBD1, 5 bases. V was cut by 2 bases and J by 9 bases, with 11 bases left in between. The CDR3 sequence is 13 residues long. Germline loops: CDR1 MDHEN, CDR2 SYDVKM. CDR3 bases: TGTGCCAGCAGTTTAAACAGAAGGGGTGAGCAGTTCTTC. Translated, it gives CASSLNRRGEQFF.

V gene TRBV30 combines with J gene TRBJ2-1, with 16 nucleotides matching TRBD2. V lost 4 bases to trimming and J lost 5 bases; unmatched junction nucleotides: 11. Per the germline V gene, CDR1 is GTSNPN and CDR2 is SVGIG (reference sequence). The CDR3 extends over 18 amino acids. This CDR3 is CAWNYGTSGRGRHNEQFF. The DNA of the CDR3 is TGTGCCTGGAACTACGGGACTAGCGGGAGGGGGCGGCACAATGAGCAGTTCTTC.

CDR3 DNA sequence: TGTGCCAGCAGCGGGGGACAGGGTGGGGGCTACACCTTC. Amino acid sequence: CASSGGQGGGYTF. J is TRBJ1-2 and V is TRBV9; 9 nucleotides match TRBD1. Germline CDR1 and CDR2: SGDLS and YYNGEE. The CDR3 extends over 13 amino acids. J gave up 8 bases and V 3 bases, and 5 bases lay outside the gene matches.

This clone was seen only a few times. The chain uses TRBV5-1 and TRBJ2-7; 10 nucleotides line up with TRBD2. The CDR3 loop spans 15 amino acids. The germline V gene has CDR1 SGHRS and CDR2 YFSETQ. Unmatched junction bases numbered 4, after V lost 2 bases and J lost 2 bases. The CDR3 region is CASSFGAGGPYEQYF. The CDR3 DNA reads as TGCGCCAGCAGCTTTGGAGCGGGAGGGCCCTACGAGCAGTACTTC.

The rearrangement joins TRBV28 to TRBJ1-2, with D hard to call. Looked up from germline, CDR1 is MDHEN and CDR2 is SYDVKM. Deletions cut 1 base from V and 5 bases from J, with 5 bases between. The CDR3 is 12 residues long. The CDR3 DNA follows: TGTGCCAGCAGTTTATTGTCATATGGCTACACCTTC. Its translation is CASSLLSYGYTF.

The chain combines TRBV6-1 with TRBJ1-5, with 8 bases that match TRBD1. The CDR3 spans 16 residues. With V trimmed by 4 bases and J by 0 bases, 5 bases remained unmatched. Germline CDR1 is MNHNS and CDR2 is SASEGT. The CDR3 loop reads CASSVGTGYSNQPQHF. The CDR3 region has the DNA TGTGCCAGCAGTGTGGGGACAGGATATAGCAATCAGCCCCAGCATTTT.

The V call is TRBV5-1, the J call TRBJ2-1; the D gene is possibly TRBD2 (6 bases). Germline V gene sequence: CDR1 SGHRS, CDR2 YFSETQ. The CDR3 extends over 11 amino acids. Trimming left V 3 bases short and J 8 bases short, with 6 bases between. The CDR3 loop reads CASSSGDEQFF. The CDR3 DNA reads TGCGCCAGCAGCTCGGGGGATGAGCAGTTCTTC. Full variable domain (rest looked up from reference TRBV5-1 and TRBJ2-1): KAGVTQTPRYLIKTRGQQVTLSCSPISGHRSVSWYQQTPGQGLQFLFEYFSETQRNKGNFPGRFSGRQFSNSRSEMNVSTLELGDSALYLCASSSGDEQFFGPGTRLTVL.

The chain uses TRBV9 and TRBJ1-3; 7 bases map to TRBD1. The CDR3 is made up of 16 amino acids. From germline, CDR1 is SGDLS and CDR2 YYNGEE. V lost 3 bases to trimming and J lost 0 bases; unmatched junction nucleotides: 6. CDR3 amino acids: CASSGRQGSSGNTIYF. The CDR3 region has the DNA TGTGCCAGCAGCGGCCGACAGGGTAGCTCTGGAAACACCATATATTTT.

The rearrangement uses TRBV15 and TRBJ1-4, with D possibly TRBD1 on 6 matching bases. Germline V lookup: CDR1 LNHNV, CDR2 YYDKDF (reference sequence). CDR3 size: 17 residues. With 1 base removed from V and 0 bases from J, the gap between germline ends came to 12 bases. The CDR3 bases are TGTGCCACCAGCAGAGGGCAGGGGTTGCCAACTAATGAAAAACTGTTTTTT. Residues: CATSRGQGLPTNEKLFF.

This chain connects TRBV28 to TRBJ2-1; 7 nucleotides agree with TRBD1. Germline assignment: CDR1 MDHEN and CDR2 SYDVKM. This CDR3 contains 15 residues. V lost 3 bases to trimming and J lost 8 bases; unmatched junction nucleotides: 10. The CDR3 coding sequence is TGTGCCAGCAGTTTGCGACAGGGCCGCTTCGATGAGCAGTTCTTC. Its protein is CASSLRQGRFDEQFF.

The chain has TRBV6-4 and TRBJ2-3; 9 nucleotides agree with TRBD2. Germline assignment: CDR1 MRHNA and CDR2 SNTAGT. The CDR3 sequence is 15 residues long. V was clipped by 6 bases and J by 3 bases; unmatched bases: 7. The CDR3 DNA is TGTGCCAGCAGCTTAGCGGGAGAAGTGACAGATACGCAGTATTTT. Protein: CASSLAGEVTDTQYF.

The chain recombines TRBV29-1 with TRBJ1-1, with D uncertain. Germline CDR1 is SQVTM and CDR2 is ANQGSEA. CDR3 length: 9 residues. The CDR3 nucleotides read TGCAGGATAACACAGTCACCTTTCTTT. This codes for CRITQSPFF.

The chain carries TRBV12-5 and TRBJ2-7, with 8 nucleotides matching TRBD2. Germline CDR1 LGHNT, CDR2 FRNRAP. This CDR3 is built from 15 residues. J gave up 4 bases and V 4 bases, and 9 bases lay outside the gene matches. CDR3 in amino acids: CASGSGGTTPYEQYF. In DNA form, the CDR3 reads TGTGCTAGTGGTTCGGGAGGGACCACCCCGTACGAGCAGTACTTC. Combining the CDR3 with reference TRBV12-5 and TRBJ2-7 gives the whole variable domain DARVTQTPRHKVTEMGQEVTMRCQPILGHNTVFWYRQTMMQGLELLAYFRNRAPLDDSGMPKDRFSAEMPDATLATLKIQPSEPRDSAVYFCASGSGGTTPYEQYFGPGTRLTVT.

The chain is built from TRBV28 and TRBJ1-2; D is undetermined. The CDR3 runs to 14 residues. V lost 7 bases, J lost 2 bases, and 14 bases lay in between. The V gene's germline CDR1 is MDHEN and CDR2 SYDVKM. CDR3 bases: TGTGCCAGCACTCCCCCGGGAGGGAACTATGGCTACACCTTC. It codes for CASTPPGGNYGYTF.

V gene TRBV6-1 combines with J gene TRBJ1-5; D gene uncertain. Trimming shortened V by 7 bases and J by 6 bases, and 7 bases separated the two germline ends. The germline V gene encodes CDR1 MNHNS and CDR2 SASEGT. The CDR3 covers 11 residues. The CDR3 nucleotides are TGTGCCAGCAAAGGAGGTCAGCCCCAGCATTTT. As protein: CASKGGQPQHF.

The chain is built from TRBV5-1 and TRBJ2-5; possible D gene TRBD2, 5 bases. V was pared by 2 bases and J by 1 base, with 15 bases between. This CDR3 has 16 residues. Per the germline V gene, CDR1 is SGHRS and CDR2 is YFSETQ. CDR3 DNA: TGCGCCAGCAGCTTATCCGTTGGAGGATCCCAAGAGACCCAGTACTTC. Encoded protein: CASSLSVGGSQETQYF.